Shown below are 25 T cell receptor beta chains from a single sample sequenced in a study of blood T cells in healthy people across ages. Using a J-beta primer mix together with a sample-barcoded 5' primer, a second PCR was run for roughly 7 to 11 cycles. TCRdb reprocessed the 5' RACE reads via MiXCR and lists one record per CDR3 protein. The table records about 1.1 million distinct CDR3 sequences, 35% to 40% of them present only once. Material for sequencing was blood. All receptors derive from a man aged 18 to 35 in good health.

This clonotype was counted many times. The J gene is TRBJ2-4, the V gene TRBV4-3; D possibly corresponds to TRBD1 (5 bases). The CDR3 is 16 amino acids. Germline CDR1 reads LGHNA; CDR2 reads YSLEER. Trimming pared 0 bases from V and 0 bases from J, leaving 9 bases between. The DNA for the CDR3 is TGCGCCAGCAGCCAAGATTTGGGGCGAGCCAAAAACATTCAGTACTTC. It is translated as CASSQDLGRAKNIQYF.

This clonotype was recorded a few times. This chain joins TRBV3-1 and TRBJ2-3; 8 bases agree with TRBD1. Per the germline V gene, CDR1 is LGHDT and CDR2 is YNNKEL (reference sequence). The CDR3 length is 17 residues. V shed 0 bases, J shed 2 bases, and the junction held 7 bases outside the gene matches. CDR3 protein: CASSQDPQGAFTDTQYF. CDR3 DNA: TGTGCCAGCAGCCAAGATCCCCAGGGGGCGTTCACAGATACGCAGTATTTT.

V usage is TRBV14 and J usage is TRBJ1-6; TRBD1 is a possible D gene (5 bases). Trimming removed 4 bases from V and 7 bases from J, with 14 bases in between. The germline gives CDR1 SGHDN, CDR2 FVKESK. CDR3 length equals 15 residues. The CDR3 spells CASSLQQASNSPLHF. The CDR3 nucleotides are TGTGCCAGCAGCCTACAACAGGCCTCCAATTCACCCCTCCACTTT. The complete variable domain, with remaining parts taken from reference TRBV14 and TRBJ1-6, reads EAGVTQFPSHSVIEKGQTVTLRCDPISGHDNLYWYRRVMGKEIKFLLHFVKESKQDESGMPNNRFLAERTGGTYSTLKVQPAELEDSGVYFCASSLQQASNSPLHFGNGTRLTVT.

CDR3 bases: TGTGCCAGCAGTGGTTACAGGGAGGGCTACAATCAGCCCCAGCATTTT. This translates into CASSGYREGYNQPQHF. This chain links TRBV6-2 or TRBV6-3 with TRBJ1-5, with a tentative D call TRBD1 (6 bases). This CDR3 region has 16 residues. Germline values: CDR1 MNHEY, CDR2 SVGEGT. The V and J ends lost 5 bases and 3 bases respectively, with 17 bases between them.

The V gene is TRBV4-1, the J gene TRBJ2-7; TRBD2 is a possible D gene (5 bases). The CDR3 spans 13 residues. The germline V gene has CDR1 MGHRA and CDR2 YSYEKL. V was shortened by 4 bases and J by 3 bases, with 10 bases between the two germline ends. CDR3 loop: CASSPRVNYEQYF. The CDR3 nucleotides are TGCGCCAGCAGCCCGAGGGTTAACTACGAGCAGTACTTC.

V usage is TRBV20-1 and J usage is TRBJ1-2; D possibly corresponds to TRBD1 (6 bases). V was cut by 1 base and J by 4 bases, with 19 bases left in between. The CDR3 has 16 amino acids. The germline gives CDR1 DFQATT, CDR2 SNEGSKA (reference sequence). The CDR3 spells CSARGLKGQRIYGYTF. Written as DNA, the CDR3 is TGCAGTGCTAGAGGATTGAAAGGACAGAGAATCTATGGCTACACCTTC.

The chain links TRBV20-1 to TRBJ2-4; tentative D call: TRBD1 (6 bases). The DNA end lines up better with TRBJ2-7; the J call may be wrong. The germline V gene has CDR1 DFQATT and CDR2 SNEGSKA (reference sequence). The CDR3 is made up of 12 amino acids. In DNA form, the CDR3 reads TGCAGTGCGGCAAAACAGGGACGCGAGCAGTACTTC. As protein: CSAAKQGREQYF.

This clonotype has more than one count but fewer than ten. The V gene is TRBV25-1, the J gene TRBJ1-2; the D gene is possibly TRBD1 (6 bases). This CDR3 region has 14 residues. Germline V gene lookup returns CDR1 MGHDK and CDR2 SYGVNS. The V gene lost 1 base and the J gene lost 7 bases, with 13 bases spanning the gap. CDR3 bases: TGTGCCAGCAGTGAATTCGTGGGAGGGGGTGGCTACACCTTC. It is translated as CASSEFVGGGGYTF.

There are a few counts of this clonotype. The V and J genes are TRBV29-1 and TRBJ1-1; no reliable D call. Germline V lookup: CDR1 SQVTM, CDR2 ANQGSEA. The CDR3 runs 13 residues. V lost 5 bases to trimming and J lost 1 base, with 11 bases between them. Written as DNA, the CDR3 is TGCAGCGTTCTAAGGGAGAAGAACACTGAAGCTTTCTTT. It translates to CSVLREKNTEAFF. Supplemented by reference TRBV29-1 and TRBJ1-1, the full variable domain reads SAVISQKPSRDICQRGTSLTIQCQVDSQVTMMFWYRQQPGQSLTLIATANQGSEATYESGFVIDKFPISRPNLTFSTLTVSNMSPEDSSIYLCSVLREKNTEAFFGQGTRLTVV.

The chain couples TRBV4-3 to TRBJ1-4; D remains unclear. Germline V gives CDR1 LGHNA, CDR2 YSLEER. CDR3 length: 13 residues. V shed 0 bases and J shed 8 bases, with 7 bases lying between them. Written as DNA, the CDR3 is TGCGCCAGCAGCCAAGAGATTTGGGAAAAACTGTTTTTT. It codes for CASSQEIWEKLFF.

The chain is built from TRBV4-3 and TRBJ2-3; 9 bases line up with TRBD2. Germline CDR1 and CDR2: LGHNA and YSLEER. The length of the CDR3 is 16 residues. The V segment lost 0 bases and the J segment 5 bases; nucleotides outside the gene matches: 6. The CDR3 sequence: CASSQERGGARDTQYF. The CDR3 DNA sequence: TGCGCCAGCAGCCAAGAACGCGGGGGGGCCAGAGATACGCAGTATTTT.

This rearrangement joins TRBV5-1 to TRBJ2-5, with TRBD1 matching 7 bases. Germline-derived CDR1 and CDR2 are SGHRS and YFSETQ. CDR3 length equals 14 residues. Trimming removed 2 bases from V and 0 bases from J; junction bases left unmatched: 1. CDR3 DNA sequence: TGCGCCAGCAGCTTTCAGGGGGACCAAGAGACCCAGTACTTC. Translated: CASSFQGDQETQYF.

This clonotype was observed many times. The genes are TRBV12-3 or TRBV12-4 and TRBJ2-6, with D possibly being TRBD2 (6 bases). With 4 bases removed from V and 0 bases from J, the gap between germline ends came to 7 bases. This CDR3 contains 15 residues. The CDR3 DNA reads TGTGCCAGCAGTTCGGGGGTCTCTGGGGCCAACGTCCTGACTTTC. It codes for CASSSGVSGANVLTF.

The chain combines TRBV27 with TRBJ2-3; D is undetermined. From germline, CDR1 is MNHEY and CDR2 SMNVEV (reference sequence). V shed 6 bases and J shed 2 bases, with 18 bases lying between them. The CDR3 runs to 16 residues. CDR3 nucleotides: TGTGCCAGCAGCCTACTACGTCCCGCGCCCACAGATACGCAGTATTTT. Translation gives CASSLLRPAPTDTQYF.

J is TRBJ1-5 and V is TRBV20-1; TRBD1 is a possible D gene (6 bases). The V end lost 5 bases, the J end lost 7 bases, and 18 bases lay between the germline ends. The CDR3 is 14 amino acids. Germline loops: CDR1 DFQATT, CDR2 SNEGSKA (reference sequence). CDR3 sequence: CSASTGNSGQPQHF. In nucleotides, the CDR3 is TGCAGTGCTTCCACAGGGAATTCGGGGCAGCCCCAGCATTTT.

V is TRBV7-2 and J is TRBJ2-1, with 7 bases lining up with TRBD2. This CDR3 comprises 16 residues. Germline V lookup: CDR1 SGHTA, CDR2 FQGNSA. The V segment lost 0 bases and the J segment 2 bases; nucleotides outside the gene matches: 4. The CDR3 region has the DNA TGTGCCAGCAGCTTAGCGGGGGGGTACCCCTACAATGAGCAGTTCTTC. This translates into CASSLAGGYPYNEQFF. Combining the CDR3 with reference TRBV7-2 and TRBJ2-1 gives the whole variable domain GAGVSQSPSNKVTEKGKDVELRCDPISGHTALYWYRQSLGQGLEFLIYFQGNSAPDKSGLPSDRFSAERTGGSVSTLTIQRTQQEDSAVYLCASSLAGGYPYNEQFFGPGTRLTVL.

As for this clonotype: One junction end does not reproduce the germline sequence, and a read error may be involved. The chain carries TRBV7-2 and TRBJ2-5, with a tentative D call TRBD1 (5 bases). Germline CDR1 and CDR2: SGHTA and FQGNSA. The CDR3 totals 14 residues. CDR3 sequence (DNA): TGTGCCAGCAGACGTTGGGGCTCCAAGGAGAACCAGTACTTC. It yields the protein CASRRWGSKENQYF.

This rearrangement joins TRBV20-1 to TRBJ2-5, with D tentatively TRBD2 (6 bases). Germline V gene sequence: CDR1 DFQATT, CDR2 SNEGSKA (reference sequence). The CDR3 contains 15 residues. V lost 3 bases and J 2 bases, leaving 16 bases between the germline ends. The CDR3 here is CSARWPRGGQETQYF. In DNA, the CDR3 is TGCAGTGCTAGGTGGCCGCGTGGGGGGCAAGAGACCCAGTACTTC.

The chain uses TRBV4-3 and TRBJ1-2; D may be TRBD1 (6 bases). V dropped 0 bases and J dropped 8 bases, with 13 bases sitting between them. Germline V gene lookup returns CDR1 LGHNA and CDR2 YSLEER. The CDR3 consists of 14 residues. The CDR3 coding sequence is TGCGCCAGCAGCCAAGAGACAACAGGGCGAGGCTACACCTTC. The encoded protein is CASSQETTGRGYTF.

This clonotype has more than one count but fewer than ten. V gene TRBV27 combines with J gene TRBJ2-7; no definite D call. V shed 6 bases and J shed 2 bases, with 14 bases lying between them. The CDR3 loop spans 14 amino acids. CDR1 is MNHEY and CDR2 is SMNVEV in the germline V gene (reference sequence). CDR3 DNA: TGTGCCAGCAGCATTGGGCAGGTCCCCTACGAGCAGTACTTC. Translated: CASSIGQVPYEQYF.

The CDR3 is CASSHLQTNTEAFF. As DNA, the CDR3 is TGTGCCAGCAGCCATCTACAGACAAACACTGAAGCTTTCTTT. V and J are TRBV3-1 and TRBJ1-1; the D is unclear. V was shortened by 3 bases and J by 2 bases, with 10 bases between the two germline ends. Germline V CDR1 and CDR2: LGHDT, YNNKEL (reference sequence). CDR3 length: 14 residues.

This clonotype turned up a few times. The chain uses TRBV5-1 and TRBJ2-1, with TRBD1 as a possible D gene (6 bases). Germline-derived CDR1 and CDR2 are SGHRS and YFSETQ. This CDR3 is built from 13 residues. Between the trimmed V and J ends, which lost 4 bases and 9 bases, there was a span of 14 bases. CDR3 residues: CASSPLTGIEQFF. The CDR3 bases are TGCGCCAGCAGCCCGCTAACAGGGATTGAGCAGTTCTTC.

This rearrangement joins TRBV6-2 or TRBV6-3 to TRBJ2-5; TRBD1 aligns across 7 bases. V shed 2 bases and J 3 bases; nucleotides not matched to a gene: 3. The CDR3 is 14 amino acids. Germline assignment: CDR1 MNHEY and CDR2 SVGEGT. The CDR3 DNA reads as TGTGCCAGCAGTTACCTTACAGGGGAAGAGACCCAGTACTTC. Amino acids: CASSYLTGEETQYF.

In this sample, this clonotype turned up a few times. V gene TRBV20-1 combines with J gene TRBJ1-2; the match to TRBD1 covers 7 bases. Germline-derived CDR1 and CDR2 are DFQATT and SNEGSKA (reference sequence). The length of the CDR3 is 15 residues. V was pared by 5 bases and J by 0 bases, with 9 bases of the junction left unmatched. Written as DNA, the CDR3 is TGCAGTGCTGGTAACGACAGGGACTCTAACTATGGCTACACCTTC. Translating gives CSAGNDRDSNYGYTF.

The chain couples TRBV20-1 to TRBJ2-7, with D unresolved. CDR3 length: 13 residues. V lost 0 bases and J lost 5, with 11 bases in between. Germline assignment: CDR1 DFQATT and CDR2 SNEGSKA (reference sequence). The CDR3, as DNA: TGCAGTGCTAGAGATGTAGTAAAGGACGAGCAGTACTTC. Protein: CSARDVVKDEQYF.